This is a list of T cell receptor beta chains from one sample in a study of human T cells and chemical hapten exposure. MiXCR, run by TCRdb on the RACE reads, gives a single entry per CDR3 protein. The sample records 43,000 or so distinct CDR3 sequences, 3.5% to 4.5% being singletons. Sequenced material: whole blood. Every receptor here comes from a female donor in good health. Some clones in this sample may be carry-over from other donors' samples. The CDR3 runs from the conserved cysteine through the conserved F or W. A D gene is named only where the DNA matches it firmly. Size is omitted from some rows. Given values are once, few, many or a class for expanded clones.

clone_size	j_call	d_call	v_call	cdr3_nt	cdr3_aa
many	TRBJ2-2	TRBD2	TRBV12-3/TRBV12-4	TGTGCCAGCAGTCTAGCGGGGGACACCGGGGAGCTGTTTTTT	CASSLAGDTGELFF
NA	TRBJ1-1	NA	TRBV5-1	TGCGCCAGCAGCTTGGCCGGGATGGGGGCTGAAGCTTTCTTT	CASSLAGMGAEAFF
many	TRBJ2-1	TRBD2	TRBV11-3	TGTGCCAGCAGCTCTACGATCCTGCCCTTTGGGGGGGGGAATGAGCAGTTCTTC	CASSSTILPFGGGNEQFF
many	TRBJ1-4	NA	TRBV7-6	TGTGCCAGCAGCTTAGACGGAGGCAGAAAACTGTTTTTT	CASSLDGGRKLFF
NA	TRBJ2-3	NA	TRBV10-3	TGTGCCATCAGTGAGCGTCAGCGGGCAGATACGCAGTATTTT	CAISERQRADTQYF
NA	TRBJ2-3	TRBD1	TRBV7-8	TGTGCCAGCAGCTTCGCTGGCCGTTGGACAGGCGAGATTCCAGATACGCAGTATTTT	CASSFAGRWTGEIPDTQYF
NA	TRBJ2-7	NA	TRBV20-1	TGCAGTGCTCTTAACCCTAGTGCCACAATCGAGCAGTACTTC	CSALNPSATIEQYF
many	TRBJ2-1	NA	TRBV7-2	TGTGCCAGCAGCTTAGGGGTGCTAGCCACCCATGAGCAGTTCTTC	CASSLGVLATHEQFF
many	TRBJ1-1	TRBD1	TRBV6-2/TRBV6-3	TGTGCCAGTCGAGACAGGGGGAGAACTTTCTTT	CASRDRGRTFF
many	TRBJ1-5	NA	TRBV7-9	TGTGCCAGCAGTCAGGACGGCAATCAGCCCCAGCATTTT	CASSQDGNQPQHF